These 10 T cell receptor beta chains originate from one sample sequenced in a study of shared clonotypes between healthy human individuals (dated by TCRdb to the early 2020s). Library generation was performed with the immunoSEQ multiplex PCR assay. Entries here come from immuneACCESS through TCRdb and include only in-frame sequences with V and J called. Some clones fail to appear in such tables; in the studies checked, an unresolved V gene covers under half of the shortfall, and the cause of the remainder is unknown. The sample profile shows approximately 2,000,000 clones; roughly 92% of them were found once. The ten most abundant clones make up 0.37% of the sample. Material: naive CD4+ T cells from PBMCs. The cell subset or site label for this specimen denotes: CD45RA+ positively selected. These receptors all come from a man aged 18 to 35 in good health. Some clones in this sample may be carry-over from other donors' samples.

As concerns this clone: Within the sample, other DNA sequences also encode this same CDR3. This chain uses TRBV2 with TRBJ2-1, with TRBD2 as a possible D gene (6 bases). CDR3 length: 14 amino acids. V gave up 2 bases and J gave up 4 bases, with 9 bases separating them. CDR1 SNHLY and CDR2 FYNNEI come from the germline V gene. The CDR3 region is CASSELGRYNEQFF. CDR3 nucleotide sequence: TGTGCCAGCAGTGAACTAGGGAGGTACAATGAGCAGTTCTTC.

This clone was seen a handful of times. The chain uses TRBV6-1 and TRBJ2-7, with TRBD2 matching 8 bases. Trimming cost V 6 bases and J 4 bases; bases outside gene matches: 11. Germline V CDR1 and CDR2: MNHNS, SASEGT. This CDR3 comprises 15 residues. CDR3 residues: CASSLEGLDQYEQYF. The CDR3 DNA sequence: TGTGCCAGCAGCCTTGAGGGACTAGATCAGTACGAGCAGTACTTC.

The CDR3 loop is CASSGGTSGALYNEQFF. The CDR3 nucleotides are TGTGCCAGCAGTGGGGGGACTAGCGGGGCCTTATACAATGAGCAGTTCTTC. The chain uses TRBV28 and TRBJ2-1; the match to TRBD2 covers 13 bases. Germline V gene data show CDR1 as MDHEN and CDR2 as SYDVKM. CDR3 length: 17 amino acids. With 5 bases clipped from V and 4 bases from J, the junction kept 8 bases outside the gene matches.

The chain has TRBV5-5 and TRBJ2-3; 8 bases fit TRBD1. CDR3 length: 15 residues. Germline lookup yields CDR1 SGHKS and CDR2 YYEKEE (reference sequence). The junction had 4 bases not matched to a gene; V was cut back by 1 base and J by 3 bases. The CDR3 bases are TGTGCCAGCAGCTTGCCCTGGACAGGGACAGATACGCAGTATTTT. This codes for CASSLPWTGTDTQYF.

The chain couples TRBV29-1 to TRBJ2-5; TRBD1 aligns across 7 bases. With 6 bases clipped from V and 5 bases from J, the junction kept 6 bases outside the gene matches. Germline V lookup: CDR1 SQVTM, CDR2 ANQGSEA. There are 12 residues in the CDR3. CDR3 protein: CSVHRGGETQYF. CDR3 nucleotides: TGCAGCGTCCACAGGGGTGGGGAGACCCAGTACTTC.

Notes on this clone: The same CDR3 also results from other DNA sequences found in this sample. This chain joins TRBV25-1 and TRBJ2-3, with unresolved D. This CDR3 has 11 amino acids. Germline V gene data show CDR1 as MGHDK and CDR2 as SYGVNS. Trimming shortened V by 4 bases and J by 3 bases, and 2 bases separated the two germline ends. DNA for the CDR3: TGTGCCAGCAGTGTAACAGATACGCAGTATTTT. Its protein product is CASSVTDTQYF.

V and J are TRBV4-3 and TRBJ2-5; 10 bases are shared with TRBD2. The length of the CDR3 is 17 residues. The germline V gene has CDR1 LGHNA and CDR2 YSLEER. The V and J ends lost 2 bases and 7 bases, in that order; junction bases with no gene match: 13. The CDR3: CASSQSYSGRPFGTQYF. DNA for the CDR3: TGCGCCAGCAGCCAATCCTATAGCGGGAGGCCGTTCGGGACCCAGTACTTC.

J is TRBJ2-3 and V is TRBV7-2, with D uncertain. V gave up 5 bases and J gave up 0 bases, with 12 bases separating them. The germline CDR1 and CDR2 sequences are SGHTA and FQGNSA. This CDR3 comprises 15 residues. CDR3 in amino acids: CASSPYRPSTDTQYF. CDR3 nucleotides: TGTGCCAGCAGCCCATACCGCCCCAGCACAGATACGCAGTATTTT.

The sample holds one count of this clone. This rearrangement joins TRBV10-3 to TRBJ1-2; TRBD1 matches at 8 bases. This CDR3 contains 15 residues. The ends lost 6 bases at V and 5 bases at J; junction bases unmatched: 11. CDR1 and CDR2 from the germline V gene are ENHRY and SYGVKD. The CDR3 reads CAISASTGARYGYTF. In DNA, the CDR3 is TGTGCCATCAGCGCTTCGACAGGGGCGCGATATGGCTACACCTTC.

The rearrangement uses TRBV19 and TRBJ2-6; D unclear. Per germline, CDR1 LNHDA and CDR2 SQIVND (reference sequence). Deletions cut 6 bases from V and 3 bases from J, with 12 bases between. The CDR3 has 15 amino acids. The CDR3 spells CASRGSWDGANVLTF. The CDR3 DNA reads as TGTGCCAGTAGGGGGTCTTGGGATGGGGCCAACGTCCTGACTTTC.